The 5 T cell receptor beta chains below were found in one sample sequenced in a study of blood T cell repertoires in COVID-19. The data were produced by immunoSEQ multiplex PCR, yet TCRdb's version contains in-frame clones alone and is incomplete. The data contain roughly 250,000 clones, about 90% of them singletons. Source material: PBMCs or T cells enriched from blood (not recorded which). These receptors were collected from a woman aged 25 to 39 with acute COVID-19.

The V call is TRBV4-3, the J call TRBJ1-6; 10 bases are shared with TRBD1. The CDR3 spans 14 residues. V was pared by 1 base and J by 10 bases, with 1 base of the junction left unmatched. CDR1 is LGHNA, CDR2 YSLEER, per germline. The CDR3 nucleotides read TGCGCCAGCAGCCAAGGGACAGGGGGGTCACCCCTCCACTTT. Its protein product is CASSQGTGGSPLHF.

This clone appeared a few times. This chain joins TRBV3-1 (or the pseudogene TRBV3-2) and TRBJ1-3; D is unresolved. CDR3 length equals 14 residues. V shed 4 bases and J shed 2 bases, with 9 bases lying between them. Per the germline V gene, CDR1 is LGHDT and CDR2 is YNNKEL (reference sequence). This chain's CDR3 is CASSLDMAGNTIYF. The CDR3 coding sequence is TGTGCCAGCAGCCTTGACATGGCTGGAAACACCATATATTTT.

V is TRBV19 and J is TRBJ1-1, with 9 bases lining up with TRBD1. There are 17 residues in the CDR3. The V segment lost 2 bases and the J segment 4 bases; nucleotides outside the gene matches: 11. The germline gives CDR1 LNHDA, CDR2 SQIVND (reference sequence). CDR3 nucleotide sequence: TGTGCCAGTAGTATACCCAGGACAGGGGCGAGAAGCACTGAAGCTTTCTTT. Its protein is CASSIPRTGARSTEAFF.

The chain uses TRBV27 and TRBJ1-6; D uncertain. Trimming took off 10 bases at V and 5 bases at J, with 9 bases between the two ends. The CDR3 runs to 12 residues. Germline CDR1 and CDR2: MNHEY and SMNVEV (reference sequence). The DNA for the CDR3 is TGTGCCACTCGACAAAATAATTCACCCCTCCACTTT. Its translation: CATRQNNSPLHF.

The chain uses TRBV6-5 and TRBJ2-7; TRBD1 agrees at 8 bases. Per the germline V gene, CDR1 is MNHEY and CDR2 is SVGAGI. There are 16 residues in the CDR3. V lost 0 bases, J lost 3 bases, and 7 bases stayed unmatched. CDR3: CASSYSISGQVYEQYF. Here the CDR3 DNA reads TGTGCCAGCAGTTACTCTATATCGGGACAGGTCTACGAGCAGTACTTC.